This passage covers 10 T cell receptor beta chains from one sample sequenced in a study of technical replicates of blood from a few donors. Profiled with immunoSEQ multiplex PCR; TCRdb holds only in-frame clones, not every one. Among 90,000 to 100,000 clones, 90% to 96% were seen once, and the ten largest hold around 0.24%. Sequenced input: T cells isolated from PBMCs. The receptors were sampled from a human donor in good health.

The genes are TRBV5-4 and TRBJ1-6; no clear D. The CDR3 is made up of 16 amino acids. Germline-derived CDR1 and CDR2 are SGHNT and YYREEE (reference sequence). The V end lost 0 bases, the J end lost 8 bases, and 15 bases lay between the germline ends. This CDR3 is CASSLDLALNYSPLHF. As DNA, the CDR3 is TGTGCCAGCAGCTTGGATCTAGCTCTTAATTATTCACCCCTCCACTTT.

This chain uses TRBV9 with TRBJ1-1; no reliable D call. The V end was cut by 4 bases, the J end by 0 bases, with 16 bases between. The germline CDR1 and CDR2 sequences are SGDLS and YYNGEE. This CDR3 is 16 amino acids long. CDR3 in amino acids: CASSNLGEGLNTEAFF. CDR3 coding DNA: TGTGCCAGCAGCAACCTCGGGGAAGGGCTGAACACTGAAGCTTTCTTT. Combining the CDR3 with reference TRBV9 and TRBJ1-1 gives the whole variable domain DSGVTQTPKHLITATGQRVTLRCSPRSGDLSVYWYQQSLDQGLQFLIQYYNGEERAKGNILERFSAQQFPDLHSELNLSSLELGDSALYFCASSNLGEGLNTEAFFGQGTRLTVV.

The chain joins TRBV5-1 to TRBJ2-2; 9 bases match TRBD1. CDR3 length: 15 residues. Germline assignment: CDR1 SGHRS and CDR2 YFSETQ. The ends lost 4 bases at V and 3 bases at J; junction bases unmatched: 4. This CDR3 is CASSLRQGDTGELFF. DNA for the CDR3: TGCGCCAGCAGCCTGCGACAGGGGGACACCGGGGAGCTGTTTTTT. Full variable domain (remainder filled in from reference TRBV5-1 and TRBJ2-2): KAGVTQTPRYLIKTRGQQVTLSCSPISGHRSVSWYQQTPGQGLQFLFEYFSETQRNKGNFPGRFSGRQFSNSRSEMNVSTLELGDSALYLCASSLRQGDTGELFFGEGSRLTVL.

The rearrangement links TRBV5-1 to TRBJ1-2; D gene ambiguous. Deletions cut 0 bases from V and 4 bases from J, with 10 bases between. CDR3 length: 14 residues. Per germline, CDR1 SGHRS and CDR2 YFSETQ. The CDR3 region has the DNA TGCGCCAGCAGCTTGGTGGCGGGTTCCTATGGCTACACCTTC. As protein: CASSLVAGSYGYTF. Using reference TRBV5-1 and TRBJ1-2 for the parts outside the CDR3, the full variable domain is KAGVTQTPRYLIKTRGQQVTLSCSPISGHRSVSWYQQTPGQGLQFLFEYFSETQRNKGNFPGRFSGRQFSNSRSEMNVSTLELGDSALYLCASSLVAGSYGYTFGSGTRLTVV.

The chain couples TRBV28 to TRBJ2-2; D is perhaps TRBD2 (6 bases). V was cut by 7 bases and J by 0 bases, with 15 bases left in between. The CDR3 loop spans 16 amino acids. Germline CDR1 is MDHEN and CDR2 is SYDVKM. CDR3 sequence reads: CASMFRGLPNTGELFF. The DNA for the CDR3 is TGTGCCAGCATGTTTAGGGGACTTCCGAACACCGGGGAGCTGTTTTTT. Full variable domain (missing parts from reference TRBV28 and TRBJ2-2): DVKVTQSSRYLVKRTGEKVFLECVQDMDHENMFWYRQDPGLGLRLIYFSYDVKMKEKGDIPEGYSVSREKKERFSLILESASTNQTSMYLCASMFRGLPNTGELFFGEGSRLTVL.

V is TRBV18 and J is TRBJ2-7; TRBD2 aligns across 8 bases. The CDR3 has 13 amino acids. J was trimmed by 6 bases and V by 3 bases; bases with no gene match: 4. CDR1 and CDR2 (germline): KGHSH, LQKENI. The CDR3 coding sequence is TGTGCCAGCTCACCCGGGACTAGTTCCGAGCAGTACTTC. Encoded protein: CASSPGTSSEQYF.

The chain carries TRBV5-6 and TRBJ2-3, with 8 bases aligning to TRBD2. Germline trimming cut 8 bases from V and 3 bases from J; bases unmatched to any gene: 2. CDR1 and CDR2 from the germline V gene are SGHDT and YYEEEE. There are 12 residues in the CDR3. The CDR3 region is CASQRETDTQYF. CDR3 nucleotides: TGTGCCAGTCAGCGGGAGACAGATACGCAGTATTTT.

This chain joins TRBV7-6 and TRBJ2-7; D remains ambiguous. The CDR3 spans 16 residues. V was pared by 3 bases and J by 0 bases, with 15 bases between. CDR1 SGHVS and CDR2 FNYEAQ come from the germline V gene. In DNA, the CDR3 is TGTGCCAGCAGCTTCGACCCCCCCCCGGGCTCCTACGAGCAGTACTTC. Its translation: CASSFDPPPGSYEQYF. Supplemented by reference TRBV7-6 and TRBJ2-7, the full variable domain reads GAGVSQSPRYKVTKRGQDVALRCDPISGHVSLYWYRQALGQGPEFLTYFNYEAQQDKSGLPNDRFSAERPEGSISTLTIQRTEQRDSAMYRCASSFDPPPGSYEQYFGPGTRLTVT.

The rearrangement joins TRBV7-2 to TRBJ2-1; possible D gene TRBD2, 6 bases. The CDR3 contains 17 residues. Germline assignment: CDR1 SGHTA and CDR2 FQGNSA. Trimming left V 3 bases short and J 0 bases short, with 15 bases between. The CDR3: CASSFYLLADSYNEQFF. For the CDR3, the DNA is TGTGCCAGCAGCTTTTATTTGTTAGCGGACTCCTACAATGAGCAGTTCTTC.

The V call is TRBV11-2, the J call TRBJ1-3; perhaps TRBD1 as D (5 bases). The ends were cut back, 5 bases at V and 2 bases at J, with 16 bases in the middle. CDR3 length: 16 amino acids. Germline V gene sequence: CDR1 SGHAT, CDR2 FQNNGV. This chain's CDR3 is CASSTYRRGAGNTIYF. The CDR3 nucleotides are TGTGCCAGCAGCACTTACAGGCGCGGGGCTGGAAACACCATATATTTT.